This entry lists 11 T cell receptor beta chains sequenced from one sample in a study of monozygotic twins with inflammatory bowel disease. TCRdb reprocessed the 5' RACE reads and reports one entry per CDR3 protein, with no DNA. Its listing shows around 40,000 distinct CDR3 sequences. The sample taken for sequencing was blood. The receptors come from a human donor with ulcerative colitis or Crohn's disease, or a healthy co-twin of an affected twin (not recorded which).

The chain links TRBV2 to TRBJ1-1. Germline CDR1 and CDR2: SNHLY and FYNNEI. CDR3 length: 13 amino acids. The CDR3: CASSEWGNTEAFF.

The rearrangement joins TRBV12-3 or TRBV12-4 to TRBJ2-7. The CDR3 is 14 amino acids. CDR3: CASSFLSNSYEQYF.

The chain carries TRBV3-1 and TRBJ2-7; TCRdb's D call, TRBD2, is unchecked because there is no DNA. CDR3 length equals 15 residues. The V gene's germline CDR1 is LGHDT and CDR2 YNNKEL (reference sequence). This CDR3 is CASSQGLAASYEQYF.

V is TRBV14 and J is TRBJ2-7. The length of the CDR3 is 12 residues. Germline V gene data show CDR1 as SGHDN and CDR2 as FVKESK. CDR3 residues: CASSQVRVEQYF.

The chain combines TRBV27 with TRBJ2-1; the D gene TCRdb calls, TRBD1, cannot be checked with no DNA. The CDR3 totals 17 residues. CDR1 and CDR2 from the germline V gene are MNHEY and SMNVEV (reference sequence). The CDR3 reads CASSPGQGVVGYNEQFF.

This chain joins TRBV6-5 and TRBJ1-2. The CDR3 consists of 13 residues. CDR1 MNHEY and CDR2 SVGAGI come from the germline V gene. The CDR3 loop reads CASSREGNYGYTF.

The chain uses TRBV18 and TRBJ2-3. Germline V gene data show CDR1 as KGHSH and CDR2 as LQKENI. The CDR3 totals 12 residues. This CDR3 is CASSPTGDTQYF.

The V call is TRBV5-4, the J call TRBJ2-2. The CDR3 is 12 amino acids. Germline CDR1 reads SGHNT; CDR2 reads YYREEE (reference sequence). The CDR3 reads CASSLDRLELFF.

The gene calls are TRBV12-3 or TRBV12-4 and TRBJ1-5. The CDR3 is 13 amino acids. CDR3 sequence: CASSFEGGLSQHF.

V and J are TRBV7-2 and TRBJ2-2; TCRdb selects TRBD1, and the lack of DNA leaves this call unchecked. The CDR3 totals 15 residues. The germline V gene encodes CDR1 SGHTA and CDR2 FQGNSA. The CDR3 region is CASSFTGGFTGELFF. The whole variable domain, remainder taken from reference TRBV7-2 and TRBJ2-2, is GAGVSQSPSNKVTEKGKDVELRCDPISGHTALYWYRQSLGQGLEFLIYFQGNSAPDKSGLPSDRFSAERTGGSVSTLTIQRTQQEDSAVYLCASSFTGGFTGELFFGEGSRLTVL.

This chain's CDR3 is CASSAGQAGRIYGYPF. The chain links TRBV9 to TRBJ1-2; TCRdb's D gene call, TRBD1, goes unchecked for lack of DNA. In germline, CDR1 is SGDLS, CDR2 YYNGEE. This CDR3 has 16 residues. The full variable domain, its missing parts supplied by reference TRBV9 and TRBJ1-2, is DSGVTQTPKHLITATGQRVTLRCSPRSGDLSVYWYQQSLDQGLQFLIQYYNGEERAKGNILERFSAQQFPDLHSELNLSSLELGDSALYFCASSAGQAGRIYGYPFGSGTRLTVV.